The entry below describes one TCR beta chain. The germline V gene encodes CDR1 SGDLS and CDR2 YYNGEE. V was clipped by 2 bases and J by 6 bases; unmatched bases: 4. This CDR3 region has 13 residues. This sample stems from a study of blood T cell repertoires in COVID-19. The table came from immunoSEQ multiplex PCR; TCRdb's copy has only in-frame clones and leaves some out. Here the sample spans some 170,000 clones, around 82% being singletons. Sequencing was performed on PBMCs or T cells enriched from blood (not recorded which). This receptor was obtained from a man aged 35 to 55 who had recovered from COVID-19. The rearrangement joins TRBV9 to TRBJ2-7, with 8 bases that match TRBD2. The CDR3 sequence: CASSVVAGGEQYF. CDR3 bases: TGTGCCAGCAGCGTCGTCGCGGGGGGCGAGCAGTACTTC.